Sequencing of this T cell receptor beta chain was carried out in a study of blood T cell repertoires in COVID-19. Overall study context: There were acute and convalescent COVID-19 samples, and they came from the United States, Italy and Spain. The cDNA or gDNA used as material had been derived from T cells, B-cell-depleted T cells, or PBMCs.

Germline loops: CDR1 SGDLS, CDR2 YYNGEE. V gave up 4 bases and J gave up 4 bases, with 9 bases separating them. This CDR3 has 13 residues. As originally analysed: Estimation of nucleated cell counts relied on the amplification of reference gene primers. Libraries were prepared by immunoSEQ multiplex PCR; TCRdb keeps only in-frame clonotypes and omits some of them. D and trimming come from the DNA, and the V and J calls and clone size come from that table. The sample gives 200,000 to 250,000 clones, around 84% of which show up once; approximately 5.1% is in the top ten. Sequenced material: peripheral blood. This receptor was taken from a woman aged 60-70 years who had recovered from COVID-19. V is TRBV9 and J is TRBJ1-5; D is uncertain. Written as DNA, the CDR3 is TGTGCCAGCAGCCCAGGAGGAAATCAGCCCCAGCATTTT. Encoded protein: CASSPGGNQPQHF.